This TCR beta chain was identified in a study of T cell responses to AZD1222 COVID-19 vaccine. The study's findings and limits: Vaccination with two AZD1222 doses was followed by a rise in Spike-specific TCR breadth and depth. Of spike-specific TCRs, nearly half reportedly target regions left unmutated in variants.

Turning to this clone: Antigen unknown.

Looked up from germline, CDR1 is SGHDT and CDR2 is YYEEEE. Trimming removed 1 base at V and 4 bases at J, with 5 bases between. The CDR3 runs to 12 residues. The table came from immunoSEQ multiplex PCR; TCRdb's copy has only in-frame clones and leaves some out. The sample lists 70,000 or so clones; approximately 87% were seen once. The sequence was obtained from an adult who received the AZD1222 COVID-19 vaccine. Sequenced here: peripheral blood, sampled 28 days after the second AZD1222 dose. This rearrangement joins TRBV5-6 to TRBJ1-2, with D unresolved. The CDR3 coding sequence is TGTGCCAGCAGCTTGTCTGGCTATGGCTACACCTTC. Translating gives CASSLSGYGYTF.